The clone carrying this T cell receptor beta chain was seen repeatedly, ten times or more. The sample comes from a study of Graves' ophthalmopathy and Graves' hyperthyroidism. The CDR3 loop spans 15 amino acids. Germline assignment: CDR1 KGHDR and CDR2 SFDVKD. V lost 5 bases, J lost 4 bases, and 16 bases lay in between. Researchers took RNA transcripts and amplified TCR beta CDR3 regions from them. Scientists carried out first-round RT-PCR using HTBI primers and then a second-round multiplex PCR. Using its own MiXCR run on the multiplex PCR reads, TCRdb lists one record per CDR3 protein. The sample has around 1,000,000 distinct CDR3 sequences; about two fifths are singletons.

The chain employs TRBV24-1 and TRBJ1-2; D might be TRBD1 (5 bases). Material: peripheral blood or thyroid tissue (not recorded which). This clonotype originated in an adult man with Graves' hyperthyroidism. CDR3 DNA: TGTGCCACCAGTGGACCGGGGTACGGGGGCTATGGCTACACCTTC. The encoded protein is CATSGPGYGGYGYTF.